The following is a TCR beta chain sequence with its context. An end of the junction differs from the germline gene, which may be a read error. These data are taken from a study of blood T cell repertoires in COVID-19. Turning to the study itself: From T cells, B-cell-depleted T cells, or PBMCs came the material, which was cDNA or gDNA.

In the source study's methods: Amplified reference gene primers provided the basis for estimating nucleated cell counts. Using immunoSEQ multiplex PCR, the repertoire was profiled, and TCRdb retains in-frame clones only, with some absent. The V and J calls and clone size were taken over from that table, and D and trimming were inferred from the DNA. Of around 140,000 clones in the sample, around 91% were seen once. Germline V gene sequence: CDR1 GTSNPN, CDR2 SVGIG (reference sequence). This CDR3 region has 13 residues. Material: peripheral blood. This clonotype was obtained from a man between 18 and 35 years old with COVID-19, enrolled during active disease. The J gene is TRBJ1-4, the V gene TRBV30; D gene uncertain. CDR3 loop: CAWQPRRSEKLLF. CDR3 sequence (DNA): TGTGCCTGGCAGCCCCGTAGGAGTGAAAAACTGCTTTTT.